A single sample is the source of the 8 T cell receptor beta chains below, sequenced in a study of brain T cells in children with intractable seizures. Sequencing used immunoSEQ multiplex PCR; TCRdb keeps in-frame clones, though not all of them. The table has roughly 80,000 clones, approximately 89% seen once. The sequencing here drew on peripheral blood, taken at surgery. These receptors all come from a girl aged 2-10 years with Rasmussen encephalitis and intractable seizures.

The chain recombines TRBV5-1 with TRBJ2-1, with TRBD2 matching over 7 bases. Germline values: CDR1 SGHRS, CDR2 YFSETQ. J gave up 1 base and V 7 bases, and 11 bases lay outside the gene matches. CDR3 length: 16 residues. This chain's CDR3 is CASYEAGLKSYNEQFF. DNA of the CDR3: TGCGCCAGCTACGAGGCGGGACTAAAGTCCTACAATGAGCAGTTCTTC.

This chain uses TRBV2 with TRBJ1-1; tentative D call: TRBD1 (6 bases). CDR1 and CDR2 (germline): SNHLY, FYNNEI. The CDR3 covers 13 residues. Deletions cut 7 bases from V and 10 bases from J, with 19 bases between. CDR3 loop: CASTEIPGETAFF. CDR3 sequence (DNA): TGTGCCAGCACAGAAATTCCAGGGGAGACAGCTTTCTTT.

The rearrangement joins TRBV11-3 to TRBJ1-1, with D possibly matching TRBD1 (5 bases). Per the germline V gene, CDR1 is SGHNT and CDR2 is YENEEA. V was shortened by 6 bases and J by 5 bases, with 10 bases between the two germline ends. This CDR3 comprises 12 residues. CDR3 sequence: CASSSRGTEAFF. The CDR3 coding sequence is TGTGCCAGCAGTTCGCGGGGGACTGAAGCTTTCTTT.

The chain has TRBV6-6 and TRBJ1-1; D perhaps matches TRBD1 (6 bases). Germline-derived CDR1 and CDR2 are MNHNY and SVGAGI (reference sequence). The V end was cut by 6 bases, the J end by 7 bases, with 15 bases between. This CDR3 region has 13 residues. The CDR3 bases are TGTGCCAGCAGCAACAGGGCAAGCAGTGAAGCTTTCTTT. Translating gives CASSNRASSEAFF.

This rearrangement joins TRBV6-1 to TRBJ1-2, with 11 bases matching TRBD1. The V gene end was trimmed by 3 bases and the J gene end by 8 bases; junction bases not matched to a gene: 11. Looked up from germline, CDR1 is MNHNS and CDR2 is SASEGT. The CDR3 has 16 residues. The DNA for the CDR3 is TGTGCCAGCAGTGAGGACAGGGGGCGATATGGGAAGGGCTACACCTTC. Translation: CASSEDRGRYGKGYTF.

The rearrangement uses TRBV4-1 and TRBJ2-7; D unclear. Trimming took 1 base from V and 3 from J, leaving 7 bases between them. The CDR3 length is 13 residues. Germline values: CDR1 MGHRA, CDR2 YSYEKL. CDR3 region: CASSQVQFYEQYF. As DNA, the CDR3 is TGCGCCAGCAGCCAAGTACAATTCTACGAGCAGTACTTC.

As DNA, the CDR3 is TGTGCCACCAGCAGAGACCGGGGGCAAGAGACCCAGTACTTC. Translating it yields CATSRDRGQETQYF. V gene TRBV15 combines with J gene TRBJ2-5; possibly TRBD2 for D (6 bases). V lost 0 bases to trimming and J lost 2 bases, with 7 bases between them. CDR1 and CDR2 (germline): LNHNV, YYDKDF (reference sequence). The CDR3 runs to 14 residues.

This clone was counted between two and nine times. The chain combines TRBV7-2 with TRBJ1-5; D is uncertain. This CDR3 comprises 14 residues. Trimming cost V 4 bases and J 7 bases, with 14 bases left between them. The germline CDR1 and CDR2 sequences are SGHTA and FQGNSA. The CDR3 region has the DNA TGTGCCAGCAGCTCCTGGCCAAAGGACCAGCCCCAGCATTTT. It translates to CASSSWPKDQPQHF.